This T cell receptor beta chain was observed in a study of blood T cell repertoires in COVID-19 (dated by TCRdb to 2020 to 2021). Regarding the study in general: Samples covering the acute and convalescent phases of COVID-19 were provided by collaborators in the United States, Italy and Spain. The material from the prospective study consisted of cDNA or gDNA derived from T cells, B-cell-depleted T cells, or PBMCs. Subjects who had been exposed to COVID-19, were actively infected with it, or had recovered from it provided the deeply sampled blood TCRbeta repertoires that made up the dataset. The repertoires were made available in a free public database intended to serve as a resource for research on the immune response to SARS-CoV-2. The samples were drawn from two sources: the first 160 participants of the ongoing ImmuneRACE study, and fewer than 1,500 subjects contributed by 6 global collaborators. The sample metadata nearly always contained a de-identified subject ID, COVID-19 status, age in years and sex. Where available, HLA class I and class II types were taken from metadata supplied by the sample provider and were not determined by assay-based typing. General findings and caveats noted by the study authors: The amount of clinical and demographic metadata varied by source and participant and was provided uncurated.

Of note for this clone: Its antigen is currently not known. It has no much larger one-base neighbor in the sample; base qualities were not kept.

The collaborating institutions used their own protocols to collect whole blood in K2EDTA tubes. For TCRbeta analysis, collaborators shipped samples as frozen whole blood, isolated PBMCs, or DNA extracted from either of those sample types. Germline trimming: 4 bases from V, 6 bases from J; junction bases outside gene matches: 5. CDR1 and CDR2 are drawn from the germline V gene: SGHDT, YYEEEE. From its cysteine to its phenylalanine, the CDR3 spans 14 amino acids. The retained sequence is limited to the CDR3, 42 bases, with the frame set at the first base. The immunoSEQ Assay, a bias-controlled multiplex PCR, was used to amplify TCRbeta CDR3 regions from genomic DNA. In the paper's pipeline: Within the assay, amplification of reference gene primers was used to estimate how many nucleated cells each sample contained. Sequence reads were collapsed and filtered to measure the absolute abundance of every unique TCRbeta CDR3 rearrangement. Productive Simpson clonality was computed per sample as the square root of Simpson's diversity index over productive rearrangements. Sourced from immuneACCESS, this table was stored by TCRdb with only in-frame sequences that have V and J called. A share of the clones is absent; for the studies checked, an unresolved V gene accounts for under half, and the remainder has no known explanation. That table gives V, J and clone size, and the DNA gave D and trimming. This sample gives around 450,000 clones in total; 80% to 90% of them show up just once. The ten largest clonotypes hold around 4.5% of the sample.

Sequences were obtained from peripheral blood. The origin of this receptor is a woman aged 25 to 39 with acute or convalescent COVID-19. The sequence is built from TRBV5-6 and TRBJ2-7, with 12 junctional bases fitting TRBD1. The CDR3: CASSQGTGGFEQYF. The DNA reads as follows: TGTGCCAGCAGCCAGGGGACAGGGGGCTTCGAGCAGTACTTC.